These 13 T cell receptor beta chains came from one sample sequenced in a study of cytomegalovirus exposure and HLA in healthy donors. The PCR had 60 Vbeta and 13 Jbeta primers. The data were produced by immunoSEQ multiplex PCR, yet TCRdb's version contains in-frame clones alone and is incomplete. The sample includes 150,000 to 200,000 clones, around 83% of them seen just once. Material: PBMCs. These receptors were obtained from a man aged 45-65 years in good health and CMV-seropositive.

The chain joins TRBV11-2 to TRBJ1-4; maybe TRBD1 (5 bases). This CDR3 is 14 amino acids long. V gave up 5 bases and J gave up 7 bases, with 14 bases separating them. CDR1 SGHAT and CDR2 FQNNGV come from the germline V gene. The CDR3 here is CASSPGQRREKLFF. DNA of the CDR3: TGTGCCAGCAGCCCTGGACAAAGGCGTGAAAAACTGTTTTTT.

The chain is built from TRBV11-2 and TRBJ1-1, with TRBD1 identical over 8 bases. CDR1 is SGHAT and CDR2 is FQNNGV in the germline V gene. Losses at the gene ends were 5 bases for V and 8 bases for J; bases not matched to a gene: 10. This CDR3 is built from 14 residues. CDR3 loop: CASSRTDRGPEAFF. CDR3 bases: TGTGCCAGCAGCCGAACTGACAGGGGTCCCGAAGCTTTCTTT.

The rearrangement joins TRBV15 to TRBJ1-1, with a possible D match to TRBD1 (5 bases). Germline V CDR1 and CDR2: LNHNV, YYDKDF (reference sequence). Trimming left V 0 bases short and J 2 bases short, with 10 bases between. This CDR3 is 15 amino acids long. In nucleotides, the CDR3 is TGTGCCACCAGCAGAGATCCAGGGTTTAACACTGAAGCTTTCTTT. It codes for CATSRDPGFNTEAFF.

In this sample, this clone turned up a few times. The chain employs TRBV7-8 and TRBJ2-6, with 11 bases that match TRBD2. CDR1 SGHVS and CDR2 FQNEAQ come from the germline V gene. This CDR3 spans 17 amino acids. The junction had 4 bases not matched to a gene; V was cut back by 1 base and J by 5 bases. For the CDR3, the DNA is TGTGCCAGCAGCTTAGTTAGCGGGGGGGCCTGGGCCAACGTCCTGACTTTC. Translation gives CASSLVSGGAWANVLTF.

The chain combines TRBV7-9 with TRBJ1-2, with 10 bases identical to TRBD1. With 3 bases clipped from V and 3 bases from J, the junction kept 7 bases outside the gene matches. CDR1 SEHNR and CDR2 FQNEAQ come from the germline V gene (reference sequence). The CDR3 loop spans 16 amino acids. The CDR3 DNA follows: TGTGCCAGCAGCTTCTCAATCGGGACAGGGGACTATGGCTACACCTTC. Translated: CASSFSIGTGDYGYTF.

The CDR3 loop is CSVYRQGNTGELFF. CDR3 in DNA: TGCAGCGTTTACCGACAGGGAAACACCGGGGAGCTGTTTTTT. This chain joins TRBV29-1 and TRBJ2-2, with TRBD1 identical over 7 bases. The CDR3 runs to 14 residues. V trimming: 5 bases; J trimming: 2 bases; junction bases outside the gene matches: 5. Germline V gene data show CDR1 as SQVTM and CDR2 as ANQGSEA.

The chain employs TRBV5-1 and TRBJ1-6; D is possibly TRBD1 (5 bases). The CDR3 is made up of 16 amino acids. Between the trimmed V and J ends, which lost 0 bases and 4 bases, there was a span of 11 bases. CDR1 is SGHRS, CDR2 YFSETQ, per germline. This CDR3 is CASSLAGGRYNSPLHF. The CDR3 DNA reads TGCGCCAGCAGCTTGGCCGGGGGAAGATATAATTCACCCCTCCACTTT.

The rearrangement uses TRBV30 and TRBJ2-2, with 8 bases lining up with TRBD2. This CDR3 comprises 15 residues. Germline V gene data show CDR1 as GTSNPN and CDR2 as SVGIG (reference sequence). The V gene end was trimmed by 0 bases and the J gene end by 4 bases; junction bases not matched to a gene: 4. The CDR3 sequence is CAWSVGGGFTGELFF. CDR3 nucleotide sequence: TGTGCCTGGAGTGTTGGCGGGGGGTTCACCGGGGAGCTGTTTTTT.

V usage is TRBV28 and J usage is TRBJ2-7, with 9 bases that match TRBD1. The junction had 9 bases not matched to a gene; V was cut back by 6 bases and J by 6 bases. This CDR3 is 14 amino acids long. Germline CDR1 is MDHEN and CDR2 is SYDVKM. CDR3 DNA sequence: TGTGCCAGCAGGGACAGGGGAATGAGGGGCGAGCAGTACTTC. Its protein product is CASRDRGMRGEQYF.

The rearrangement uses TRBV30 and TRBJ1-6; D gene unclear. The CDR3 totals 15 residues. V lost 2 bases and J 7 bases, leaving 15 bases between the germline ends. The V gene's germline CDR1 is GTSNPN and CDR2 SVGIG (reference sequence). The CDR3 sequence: CAWSHDTLWNSPLHF. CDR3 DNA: TGTGCCTGGAGTCATGACACGTTGTGGAATTCACCCCTCCACTTT.

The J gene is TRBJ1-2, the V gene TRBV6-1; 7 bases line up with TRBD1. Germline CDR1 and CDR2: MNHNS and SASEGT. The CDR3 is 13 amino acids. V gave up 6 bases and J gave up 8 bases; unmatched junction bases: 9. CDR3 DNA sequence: TGTGCCAGCAGAGAGACAGGGACGGGCGGCTACACCTTC. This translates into CASRETGTGGYTF.

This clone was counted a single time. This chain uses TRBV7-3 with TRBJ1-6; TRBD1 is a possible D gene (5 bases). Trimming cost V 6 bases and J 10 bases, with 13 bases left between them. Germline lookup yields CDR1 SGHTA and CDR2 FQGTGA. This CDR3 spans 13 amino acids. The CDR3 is CASRQGAGSPLHF. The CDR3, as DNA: TGTGCCAGCAGACAAGGGGCCGGATCACCCCTCCACTTT.

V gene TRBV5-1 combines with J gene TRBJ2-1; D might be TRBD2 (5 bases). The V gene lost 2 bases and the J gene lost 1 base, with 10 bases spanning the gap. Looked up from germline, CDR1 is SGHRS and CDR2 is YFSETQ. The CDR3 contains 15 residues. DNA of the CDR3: TGCGCCAGCAGCTTTAGCGTCCAGTCCTACAATGAGCAGTTCTTC. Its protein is CASSFSVQSYNEQFF.